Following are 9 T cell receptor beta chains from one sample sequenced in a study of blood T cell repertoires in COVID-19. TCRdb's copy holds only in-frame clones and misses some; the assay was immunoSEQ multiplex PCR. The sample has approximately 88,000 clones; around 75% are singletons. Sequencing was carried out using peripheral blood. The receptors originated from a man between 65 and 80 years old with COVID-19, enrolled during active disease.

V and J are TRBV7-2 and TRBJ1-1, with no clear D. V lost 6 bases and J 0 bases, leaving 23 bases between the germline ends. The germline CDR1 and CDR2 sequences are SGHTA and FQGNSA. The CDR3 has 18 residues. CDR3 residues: CASRSGIRGLDLNTEAFF. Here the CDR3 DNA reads TGTGCCAGCAGGTCGGGCATACGAGGGCTTGATCTGAACACTGAAGCTTTCTTT.

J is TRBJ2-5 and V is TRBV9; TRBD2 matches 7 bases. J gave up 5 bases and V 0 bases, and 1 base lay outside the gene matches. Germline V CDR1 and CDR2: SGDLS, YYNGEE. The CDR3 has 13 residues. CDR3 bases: TGTGCCAGCAGCGTAGTGGGGGGGGAGACCCAGTACTTC. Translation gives CASSVVGGETQYF.

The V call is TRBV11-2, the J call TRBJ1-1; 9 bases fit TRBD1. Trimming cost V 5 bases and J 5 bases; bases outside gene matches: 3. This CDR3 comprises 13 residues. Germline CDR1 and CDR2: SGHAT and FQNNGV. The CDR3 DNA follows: TGTGCCAGCAGCCCCGACAGGGGGACTGAAGCTTTCTTT. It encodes CASSPDRGTEAFF.

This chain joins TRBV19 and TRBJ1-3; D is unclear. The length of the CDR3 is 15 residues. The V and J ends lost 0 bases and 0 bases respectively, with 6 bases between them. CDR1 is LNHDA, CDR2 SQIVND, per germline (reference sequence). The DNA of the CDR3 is TGTGCCAGTAGTATAGATTACAGCTCTGGAAACACCATATATTTT. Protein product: CASSIDYSSGNTIYF.

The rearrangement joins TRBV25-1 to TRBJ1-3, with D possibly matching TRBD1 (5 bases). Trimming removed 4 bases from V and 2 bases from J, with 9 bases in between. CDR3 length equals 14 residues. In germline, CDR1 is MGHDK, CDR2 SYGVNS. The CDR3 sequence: CASSGQGAGNTIYF. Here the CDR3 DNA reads TGTGCCAGCAGTGGGCAGGGCGCTGGAAACACCATATATTTT.

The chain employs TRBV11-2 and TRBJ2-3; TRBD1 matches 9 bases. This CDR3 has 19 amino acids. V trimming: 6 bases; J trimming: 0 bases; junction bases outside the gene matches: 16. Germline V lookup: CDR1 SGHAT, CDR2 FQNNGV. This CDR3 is CASSNRRSGTGRSTDTQYF. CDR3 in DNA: TGTGCCAGCAGTAACCGCCGGTCCGGGACAGGGAGAAGCACAGATACGCAGTATTTT.

The CDR3 sequence is CASSLTGAYGYTF. DNA for the CDR3: TGTGCCAGCAGCCTGACAGGAGCTTATGGCTACACCTTC. This chain links TRBV27 with TRBJ1-2; possible D gene TRBD1, 6 bases. Deletions cut 6 bases from V and 5 bases from J, with 13 bases between. The germline CDR1 and CDR2 sequences are MNHEY and SMNVEV (reference sequence). The CDR3 extends over 13 amino acids.

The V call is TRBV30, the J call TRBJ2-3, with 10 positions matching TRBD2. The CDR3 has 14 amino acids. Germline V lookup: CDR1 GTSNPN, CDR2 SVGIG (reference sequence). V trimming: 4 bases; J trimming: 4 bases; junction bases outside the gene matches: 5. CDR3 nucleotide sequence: TGTGCCTGGACCCTAGCGGGAGCCCCAGATACGCAGTATTTT. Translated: CAWTLAGAPDTQYF.

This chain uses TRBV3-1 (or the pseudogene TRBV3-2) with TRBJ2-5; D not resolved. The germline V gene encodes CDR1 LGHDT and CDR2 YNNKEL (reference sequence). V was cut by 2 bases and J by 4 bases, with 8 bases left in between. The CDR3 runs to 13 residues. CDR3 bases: TGTGCCAGCAGCCAAAGTAGTGGAGAGACCCAGTACTTC. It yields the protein CASSQSSGETQYF.